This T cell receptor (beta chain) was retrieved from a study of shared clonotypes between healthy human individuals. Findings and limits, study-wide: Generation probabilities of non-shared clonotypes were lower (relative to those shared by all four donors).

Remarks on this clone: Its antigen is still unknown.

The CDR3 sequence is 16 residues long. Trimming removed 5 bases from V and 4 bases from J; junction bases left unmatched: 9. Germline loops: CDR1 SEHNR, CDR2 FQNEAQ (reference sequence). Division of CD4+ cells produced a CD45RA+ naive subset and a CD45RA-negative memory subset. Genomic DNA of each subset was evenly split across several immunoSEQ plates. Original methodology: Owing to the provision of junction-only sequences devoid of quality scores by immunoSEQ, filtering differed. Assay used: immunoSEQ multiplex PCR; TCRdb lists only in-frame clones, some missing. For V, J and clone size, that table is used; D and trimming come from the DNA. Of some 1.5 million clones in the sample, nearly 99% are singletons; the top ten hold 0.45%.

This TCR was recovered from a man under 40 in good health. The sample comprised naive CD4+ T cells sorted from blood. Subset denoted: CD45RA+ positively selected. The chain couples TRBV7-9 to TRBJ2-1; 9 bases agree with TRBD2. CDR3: CASSPFLAGIYNEQFF. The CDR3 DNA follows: TGTGCCAGCAGCCCGTTTCTAGCGGGGATTTACAATGAGCAGTTCTTC. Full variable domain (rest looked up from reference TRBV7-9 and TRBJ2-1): DTGVSQNPRHKITKRGQNVTFRCDPISEHNRLYWYRQTLGQGPEFLTYFQNEAQLEKSRLLSDRFSAERPKGSFSTLEIQRTEQGDSAMYLCASSPFLAGIYNEQFFGPGTRLTVL.